This note documents a single T cell receptor beta chain sequence. Its antigen is not identified. The record originates from a study of T cell responses to AZD1222 COVID-19 vaccine. Whole-study findings and limits: Most donors were white British and more were female, and clonal diversity was possibly underestimated. Just five or six AZD1222 recipients were seropositive at baseline.

The assay was immunoSEQ multiplex PCR, and TCRdb's table has in-frame clones only and misses some. The sample lists about 97,000 clones, roughly 89% occurring once. The CDR3 totals 17 residues. Trimming took 2 bases from V and 0 from J, leaving 13 bases between them. Germline V gives CDR1 MDHEN, CDR2 SYDVKM. The input for sequencing was peripheral blood, taken on day 0 of AZD1222 vaccination. The genes are TRBV28 and TRBJ1-4; D is undetermined. The sequence was obtained from an adult in good health. The CDR3 here is CASSLISQEATNEKLFF. The CDR3 coding sequence is TGTGCCAGCAGTTTAATTAGTCAGGAAGCAACTAATGAAAAACTGTTTTTT.